These T cell receptor beta chains were read from a single sample in a study of shared T cell receptors in the human thymus. The protocol was immunoSEQ multiplex PCR, while the TCRdb copy is restricted to in-frame clones and leaves out a portion. The repertoire consists of roughly 700,000 clones, with around 89% occurring once and the leading ten covering about 0.01%. These data are also associated with another study on human thymus T cells.

Sequencing used thymocytes. Receptors were obtained from a boy younger than two with a congenital heart defect. Each CDR3 is given with its conserved first and last residue. The D gene is left open where the match is weak. Size values are once, few and many counts, or a class for expanded clones, and some rows have none.

TRBJ2-7,TRBV15,.,once,CATSRDLTGSEQYF,TGTGCCACCAGCAGAGATTTAACAGGGAGTGAGCAGTACTTC
TRBJ2-3,TRBV6-6,TRBD2,.,CASSSRLAGVADTQYF,TGTGCCAGCAGTTCCCGACTAGCGGGAGTCGCAGATACGCAGTATTTT
TRBJ2-1,TRBV19,TRBD2,.,CASSIVGLAGGIAYNEQFF,TGTGCCAGTAGTATAGTGGGGCTAGCGGGAGGGATTGCCTACAATGAGCAGTTCTTC
TRBJ2-1,TRBV5-1,.,.,CASSGAGAGYNEQFF,TGCGCCAGCAGCGGCGCAGGGGCCGGGTACAATGAGCAGTTCTTC
TRBJ2-7,TRBV27,.,.,CASSPRTPTPYEQYF,TGTGCCAGCAGCCCACGGACTCCTACCCCCTACGAGCAGTACTTC
TRBJ2-5,TRBV27,.,.,CASSPRRTVHQETQYF,TGTGCCAGCAGTCCACGACGGACAGTCCACCAAGAGACCCAGTACTTC
TRBJ1-2,TRBV28,.,.,CASSFGDQGYGYTF,TGTGCCAGCAGTTTTGGGGATCAGGGTTATGGCTACACCTTC
TRBJ1-1,TRBV15,.,.,CATSRVRQDPRRNTEAFF,TGTGCCACCAGCAGAGTCAGACAGGACCCCCGGAGGAACACTGAAGCTTTCTTT
TRBJ2-1,TRBV4-3,.,.,CASSQETRGRDNEQFF,TGCGCCAGCAGCCAAGAAACGCGGGGGCGGGACAATGAGCAGTTCTTC
TRBJ2-2,TRBV2,TRBD2,.,CASSGLAGGPWTGELFF,TGTGCCAGCAGTGGACTAGCGGGAGGGCCGTGGACCGGGGAGCTGTTTTTT
TRBJ2-1,TRBV2,.,.,CASSVETGFNNEQFF,TGTGCCAGCAGCGTGGAAACAGGGTTTAACAATGAGCAGTTCTTC
TRBJ1-5,TRBV28,TRBD1,.,CASSGQGGSQPQHF,TGTGCCAGCAGTGGACAGGGAGGCAGTCAGCCCCAGCATTTT
TRBJ2-7,TRBV5-4,.,.,CASSLFGLASSYEQYF,TGTGCCAGCAGCTTGTTTGGGCTAGCGAGCTCCTACGAGCAGTACTTC
TRBJ2-5,TRBV29-1,TRBD2,.,CSAPTSGKETQYF,TGCAGCGCGCCGACTAGCGGGAAAGAGACCCAGTACTTC
TRBJ1-4,TRBV28,TRBD1,few,CASSSTGGWIEKLFF,TGTGCCAGCAGTTCGACAGGGGGGTGGATAGAAAAACTGTTTTTT
TRBJ1-4,TRBV15,TRBD1,.,CATGTPTGEQPPRFTPTNEKLFF,TGTGCCACCGGGACCCCTACAGGGGAACAACCCCCCAGGTTTACACCAACTAATGAAAAACTGTTTTTT
TRBJ2-7,TRBV6-5,TRBD2,once,CASSYRLAGGPGEQYF,TGTGCCAGCAGTTACCGGCTAGCGGGAGGGCCGGGGGAGCAGTACTTC
TRBJ2-3,TRBV7-8,.,.,CASSFPWHTDTQYF,TGTGCCAGCAGCTTCCCCTGGCACACAGATACGCAGTATTTT
TRBJ2-3,TRBV30,.,once,CAWREGSWTDTQYF,TGTGCCTGGAGGGAGGGGAGCTGGACAGATACGCAGTATTTT
TRBJ2-3,TRBV21-1,.,.,CASSKPPGSRTDTQYF,TGTGCCAGCAGCAAACCCCCCGGGAGCCGCACAGATACGCAGTATTTT
TRBJ1-4,TRBV28,TRBD1,.,CASSFHSGTGMRKLFF,TGTGCCAGCAGTTTTCACTCCGGGACAGGCATGAGGAAGTTGTTTTTT
TRBJ2-1,TRBV2,TRBD2,.,CASSGAQQTLAGALNEQFF,TGTGCCAGCAGTGGGGCGCAGCAAACACTAGCGGGAGCCCTCAATGAGCAGTTCTTC
TRBJ1-5,TRBV29-1,.,.,CSVEGDTPRRHQPQHF,TGCAGCGTTGAAGGGGACACCCCCAGAAGGCATCAGCCCCAGCATTTT
TRBJ1-5,TRBV7-9,TRBD1,.,CASSLEGTPTGRQPQHF,TGTGCCAGCAGCTTAGAGGGGACCCCGACAGGGAGGCAGCCCCAGCATTTT
TRBJ2-7,TRBV27,.,.,CVAGSHYEQYF,TGTGTCGCGGGTAGTCACTACGAGCAGTACTTC
TRBJ2-3,TRBV5-1,.,.,CASSLGGRTAVDLGSEFTDTQYF,TGCGCCAGCAGCTTGGGTGGTAGGACAGCCGTTGACCTGGGCTCTGAGTTCACAGATACGCAGTATTTT
TRBJ2-5,TRBV27,TRBD2,.,CASSPTSSGRGWTQYF,TGTGCCAGCAGTCCGACCTCTAGCGGGAGGGGTTGGACCCAGTACTTC
TRBJ2-3,TRBV5-4,.,.,CASSLLRGTNTDTQYF,TGTGCCAGCAGCTTGCTGCGCGGGACCAACACAGATACGCAGTATTTT
TRBJ2-7,TRBV30,TRBD1,.,CAWSVRGGQGSYEQYF,TGTGCCTGGAGTGTACGCGGGGGACAGGGGTCCTACGAGCAGTACTTC
TRBJ2-7,TRBV27,.,.,CASSQLSGSYEQYF,TGTGCCAGCAGTCAACTAAGCGGTTCTTACGAGCAGTACTTC
TRBJ2-2,TRBV10-3,TRBD2,.,CAISESGGVAAQVNTGELFF,TGTGCCATCAGTGAGTCGGGAGGGGTCGCCGCACAGGTTAACACCGGGGAGCTGTTTTTT
TRBJ2-1,TRBV5-4,TRBD1,.,CASTPHQNAKGTGKGNEQFF,TGTGCCAGCACCCCCCATCAGAATGCTAAAGGGACAGGGAAAGGGAATGAGCAGTTCTTC
TRBJ2-7,TRBV6-1,TRBD2,.,CASSGRLTSGSSYEQYF,TGTGCCAGCAGTGGGCGCTTAACTAGCGGGAGCTCCTACGAGCAGTACTTC
TRBJ2-1,TRBV9,TRBD2,.,CASSVGDSGRGSYNEQFF,TGTGCCAGCAGCGTAGGGGATAGCGGGAGGGGCTCCTACAATGAGCAGTTCTTC
TRBJ2-3,TRBV4-2,TRBD2,.,CASSQGLAGPTDTQYF,TGTGCCAGCAGCCAGGGACTAGCGGGACCCACAGATACGCAGTATTTT
TRBJ2-1,TRBV11-2,.,.,CASSLAPSGGNNEQFF,TGTGCCAGCAGCTTAGCTCCCAGCGGAGGGAACAATGAGCAGTTCTTC
TRBJ2-5,TRBV4-2,TRBD2,.,CASSHFPTSGEETQYF,TGTGCCAGCAGCCACTTCCCGACTAGCGGAGAAGAGACCCAGTACTTC
TRBJ1-1,TRBV2,.,.,CAAGRQLEAFF,TGTGCCGCAGGTAGACAGCTTGAAGCTTTCTTT
TRBJ1-3,TRBV11-2,.,.,CASSLSFPGAGNTIYF,TGTGCCAGCAGCCTTAGTTTCCCAGGGGCTGGAAACACCATATATTTT
TRBJ2-7,TRBV27,TRBD2,once,CASSLSPRLAGANYEQYF,TGTGCCAGCAGTTTATCGCCTCGACTAGCGGGAGCGAACTACGAGCAGTACTTC
TRBJ1-1,TRBV10-1,TRBD1,.,CASSGSGGAPNTEAFF,TGCGCCAGCAGTGGCTCAGGGGGCGCCCCGAACACTGAAGCTTTCTTT
TRBJ2-7,TRBV27,.,.,CASSPLGRLVHEQYF,TGTGCCAGCAGTCCCCTCGGCAGGCTGGTCCACGAGCAGTACTTC
TRBJ1-2,TRBV5-5,.,.,CASSPCGYTF,TGTGCCAGCAGCCCCTGTGGCTACACCTTC
TRBJ2-7,TRBV28,.,.,CASSSRGRQTKSYEQYF,TGTGCCAGCAGTTCGCGGGGCAGGCAGACTAAATCCTACGAGCAGTACTTC
TRBJ1-5,TRBV5-4,.,.,CASSSFGGPQHF,TGTGCCAGCAGCTCCTTCGGGGGGCCCCAGCATTTT
TRBJ2-5,TRBV25-1,.,.,CASSDKHEKETQYF,TGTGCCAGCAGTGACAAACACGAAAAAGAGACCCAGTACTTC
TRBJ2-7,TRBV2,TRBD2,.,CASSSTEGALAGGLTYEQYF,TGTGCCAGCAGTTCAACTGAGGGGGCCCTAGCGGGAGGTTTAACCTACGAGCAGTACTTC
TRBJ2-1,TRBV5-4,TRBD2,.,CASNPHSGSVDEQFF,TGTGCCAGTAACCCTCATAGCGGGAGTGTAGATGAGCAGTTCTTC
TRBJ2-7,TRBV11-3,TRBD2,.,CASSPGSGRVYEQYF,TGTGCCAGCAGCCCCGGGAGCGGGAGGGTGTACGAGCAGTACTTC
TRBJ1-4,TRBV5-5,.,few,CASSLVGARATNEKLFF,TGTGCCAGCAGCTTGGTTGGTGCTCGGGCAACTAATGAAAAACTGTTTTTT
TRBJ1-4,TRBV10-3,.,few,CAISESGESEKLFF,TGTGCCATCAGTGAGTCTGGGGAGTCGGAAAAACTGTTTTTT
TRBJ2-5,TRBV5-8,TRBD2,.,CASLGGQYF,TGTGCCAGCCTGGGGGGGCAGTACTTC
TRBJ2-5,TRBV5-4,.,.,CASSLEQGKETQYF,TGTGCCAGCAGCTTGGAGCAGGGTAAAGAGACCCAGTACTTC
TRBJ1-2,TRBV4-3,TRBD1,.,CASSPWDRANYGYTF,TGCGCCAGCAGCCCCTGGGACAGAGCTAACTATGGCTACACCTTC
TRBJ2-2,TRBV28,.,.,CASRPPQGPNTGELFF,TGTGCCAGCAGACCCCCACAGGGCCCGAACACCGGGGAGCTGTTTTTT